This T cell receptor beta chain emerged from a study of identical twins. Germline CDR1 and CDR2: MNHEY and SVGEGT. The germline V and J ends were trimmed by 4 bases and 6 bases, with 10 bases remaining between them. The CDR3 consists of 13 residues. From the 5' RACE reads, TCRdb called clonotypes with MiXCR, one entry per CDR3 protein. Among 250,000 or so distinct CDR3 sequences listed, about 9% were seen once. The data also belong to a second study, concerning yellow fever vaccine responses in identical twins. That investigation notes: Twins' vaccine T cell responses were reported to seem partly convergent and partly personalized.

The sample comprised CD8+ T cells sorted from blood. This sequence originates from a young woman in good health. This chain joins TRBV6-2 or TRBV6-3 and TRBJ2-1; D is perhaps TRBD2 (5 bases). CDR3 loop: CASSWGEGNEQFF. CDR3 sequence (DNA): TGTGCCAGCAGTTGGGGTGAGGGCAATGAGCAGTTCTTC.